This T cell receptor beta chain was obtained from a study of T cells after yellow fever vaccination. Points from the study as a whole: A large majority of primary-vaccination clones showed up again after the booster (under 98% CD4, 75% to 90% CD8). In FACS-sorted repertoires, abundant clonotypes from the bulk population could appear as contaminants. CD4 and CD8 compartments shared a small share of clonotypes, likely from convergent recombination.

Remarks on this clonotype: The antigen remains undetermined.

A universal primer site and UMIs were added as TCR cDNA was made by 5'RACE template switching. TCRdb itself ran the 5' RACE reads through MiXCR, one entry per CDR3 protein. Counted here are a few hundred thousand distinct CDR3 sequences, 8.7% occurring once; the ten biggest clones make up around 3.1%. The source of this sequence is a man younger than 30 who received the YFV17D yellow fever vaccine. The sample was CD4+ T cells sorted from PBMCs, taken 5 days after the yellow fever booster vaccination.

The CDR3 protein is CATSRGGAGKENIQYF. CDR3 DNA: TGTGCCACCAGCAGAGGAGGGGCAGGGAAGGAAAACATTCAGTACTTC. The rearrangement uses TRBV15 and TRBJ2-4; D is perhaps TRBD1 or TRBD2 (5 bases each). Germline values: CDR1 LNHNV, CDR2 YYDKDF (reference sequence). This CDR3 comprises 16 residues. V was trimmed by 1 base and J by 5 bases, leaving 15 bases between them.